The 9 T cell receptor beta chains below all came from one sample that was sequenced in a study of blood T cell repertoires in COVID-19. Only in-frame clones appear in the TCRdb table, and some are missing; sequencing was by immunoSEQ multiplex PCR. The repertoire holds approximately 88,000 clones, over 80% seen once, with 3% to 4% in the top ten. Sequencing was done on a sample of peripheral blood. The receptors here all came from a woman aged 45-60 years in a cohort sampled during active COVID-19.

The chain links TRBV11-2 to TRBJ2-5; D unclear. CDR3 length equals 11 residues. The germline gives CDR1 SGHAT, CDR2 FQNNGV. Between the trimmed V and J ends, which lost 3 bases and 5 bases, there was a span of 4 bases. This CDR3 is CASSLAETQYF. The CDR3 DNA sequence: TGTGCCAGCAGCTTGGCCGAGACCCAGTACTTC. The variable domain in full, with the rest retrieved from reference TRBV11-2 and TRBJ2-5, is EAGVAQSPRYKIIEKRQSVAFWCNPISGHATLYWYQQILGQGPKLLIQFQNNGVVDDSQLPKDRFSAERLKGVDSTLKIQPAKLEDSAVYLCASSLAETQYFGPGTRLLVL.

The rearrangement uses TRBV5-1 and TRBJ1-3; 10 bases are a match to TRBD1. With 2 bases clipped from V and 2 bases from J, the junction kept 10 bases outside the gene matches. The CDR3 has 18 amino acids. Germline assignment: CDR1 SGHRS and CDR2 YFSETQ. CDR3: CASSFLGTGDGAGNTIYF. For the CDR3, the DNA is TGCGCCAGCAGCTTTCTTGGGACAGGGGATGGTGCTGGAAACACCATATATTTT.

The J gene is TRBJ1-5, the V gene TRBV2; D might be TRBD1 (5 bases). The ends were cut back, 5 bases at V and 5 bases at J, with 7 bases in the middle. This CDR3 region has 12 residues. The germline V gene encodes CDR1 SNHLY and CDR2 FYNNEI. As DNA, the CDR3 is TGTGCCAGCAGTTCAGGGTATCAGCCCCAGCATTTT. It specifies CASSSGYQPQHF.

The chain combines TRBV6-5 with TRBJ1-1, with D hard to call. This CDR3 region has 14 residues. The V end lost 7 bases, the J end lost 0 bases, and 12 bases lay between the germline ends. In germline, CDR1 is MNHEY, CDR2 SVGAGI. Written as DNA, the CDR3 is TGTGCCAGCACCGATAACATGATGAACACTGAAGCTTTCTTT. Its protein is CASTDNMMNTEAFF.

This chain links TRBV7-3 with TRBJ2-5; no reliable D call. CDR3 length: 13 amino acids. V was trimmed by 2 bases and J by 6 bases, leaving 10 bases between them. The germline gives CDR1 SGHTA, CDR2 FQGTGA. CDR3 nucleotides: TGTGCCAGCAGCTTATCTCTAGAACAGACCCAGTACTTC. Translating it yields CASSLSLEQTQYF.

This chain joins TRBV19 and TRBJ2-7, with 9 bases matching TRBD1. CDR3 length equals 14 residues. Trimming removed 3 bases from V and 6 bases from J; junction bases left unmatched: 6. Germline CDR1 reads LNHDA; CDR2 reads SQIVND (reference sequence). The CDR3 DNA sequence: TGTGCCAGTAGTATGAATCACAGGGGGCGCGAGCAGTACTTC. This sequence encodes CASSMNHRGREQYF.

This clone showed up just a few times. The chain uses TRBV28 and TRBJ1-2; possible D gene TRBD1, 5 bases. V lost 7 bases and J lost 5, with 14 bases in between. CDR3 size: 13 residues. Germline loops: CDR1 MDHEN, CDR2 SYDVKM. CDR3 in amino acids: CASIHRGSYGYTF. The DNA for the CDR3 is TGTGCCAGCATTCATCGGGGGAGTTATGGCTACACCTTC.

This chain links TRBV9 with TRBJ2-2; 8 bases align to TRBD1. V trimming: 3 bases; J trimming: 6 bases; junction bases outside the gene matches: 10. This CDR3 is 16 amino acids long. Germline V gives CDR1 SGDLS, CDR2 YYNGEE. In DNA form, the CDR3 reads TGTGCCAGCAGCGGCCACGGCAGGGGGCTTCCCGGGGAGCTGTTTTTT. As protein: CASSGHGRGLPGELFF.

This clone was detected only once. CDR3 in amino acids: CASSDRAFTQFF. In DNA, the CDR3 is TGTGCCAGCAGCGACAGGGCCTTCACCCAGTTCTTC. The V and J genes are TRBV25-1 and TRBJ2-1; 7 bases are shared with TRBD1. The germline V gene has CDR1 MGHDK and CDR2 SYGVNS. The V segment lost 6 bases and the J segment 13 bases; nucleotides outside the gene matches: 9. This CDR3 spans 12 amino acids.